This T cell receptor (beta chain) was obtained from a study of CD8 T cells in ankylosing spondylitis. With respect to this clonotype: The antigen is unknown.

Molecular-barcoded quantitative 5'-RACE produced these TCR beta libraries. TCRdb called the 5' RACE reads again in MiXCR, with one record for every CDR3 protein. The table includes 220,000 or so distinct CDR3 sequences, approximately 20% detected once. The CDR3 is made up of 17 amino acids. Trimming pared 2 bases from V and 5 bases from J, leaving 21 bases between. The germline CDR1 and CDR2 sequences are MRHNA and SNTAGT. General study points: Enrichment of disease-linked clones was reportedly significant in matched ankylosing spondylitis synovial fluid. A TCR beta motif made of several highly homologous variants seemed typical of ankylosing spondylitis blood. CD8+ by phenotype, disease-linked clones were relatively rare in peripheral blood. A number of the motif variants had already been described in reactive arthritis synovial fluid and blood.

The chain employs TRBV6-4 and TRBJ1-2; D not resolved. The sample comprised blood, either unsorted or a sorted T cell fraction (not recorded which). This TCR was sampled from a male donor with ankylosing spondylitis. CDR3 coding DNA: TGTGCCAGCAGTGACGGAAGGGAGCCAAACACGGGGTATGGCTACACCTTC. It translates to CASSDGREPNTGYGYTF.